This T cell receptor beta chain comes out of a study of tumor and adjacent non-tumor tissue in lung cancer. No cell sorting was done before RNA was extracted from the tissue. The library came from three nested PCR rounds adapted from ARM-PCR protocols. TCRdb recomputed calls from the multiplex PCR reads with MiXCR, one row per CDR3 protein. Here the sample spans fewer than 120,000 distinct CDR3 sequences, nearly 85% being singletons. This CDR3 comprises 17 residues. From germline, CDR1 is LGHNA and CDR2 YSLEER. Unmatched junction bases numbered 17, after V lost 9 bases and J lost 4 bases. The V and J genes are TRBV4-3 and TRBJ2-1, with 8 bases aligning to TRBD2. The TCR comes from a man between 70 and 80 years old with non-small cell lung cancer. Sequenced: lung tumor tissue. CDR3 DNA sequence: TGCGCCAGGATCCATGACCCAGCGGGAGCTGAATACAATGAGCAGTTCTTC. Protein sequence: CARIHDPAGAEYNEQFF.